The source of this TCR beta chain is a study of breast tumors, draining lymph nodes, adjacent tissues. In the case of this clonotype: Its antigen remains unknown.

Axillary draining lymph nodes of breast cancer patients supplied the node samples. TCRdb recomputed calls from the multiplex PCR reads with MiXCR, one row per CDR3 protein. The sample contains approximately 230,000 distinct CDR3 sequences, less than 35% of which appear only once. V shed 0 bases and J 3 bases; nucleotides not matched to a gene: 4. The CDR3 is made up of 19 amino acids. The germline gives CDR1 SGHDN, CDR2 FVKESK. Study-wide results and limits: Tumor T cell lymph node origin was a supported hypothesis, not proven. Tumors had less TCR diversity than lymph nodes, more than nontumor tissue.

J is TRBJ2-2 and V is TRBV14; 16 bases map to TRBD2. Sequencing was performed on axillary lymph node tissue. The sequence came from a female donor with breast cancer. Some clones in this sample may be carry-over from other donors' samples. CDR3 in amino acids: CASSQDRGLAGGHTGELFF. CDR3 sequence (DNA): TGTGCCAGCAGCCAAGATCGGGGACTAGCGGGAGGGCACACCGGGGAGCTGTTTTTT.